The 11 T cell receptor beta chains below all came from one sample that was sequenced in a study of blood T cell repertoires in COVID-19. Sequencing was performed with immunoSEQ multiplex PCR; in TCRdb, only in-frame clones are kept and a portion is missing. The sample yields more than 250,000 clones, around 87% seen once. The sample consisted of PBMCs or T cells enriched from blood (not recorded which). The receptor set was obtained from a woman aged 30 to 39 who had recovered from COVID-19.

The sample holds one count of this clone. This chain connects TRBV6-5 to TRBJ2-7, with D hard to call. V was pared by 8 bases and J by 2 bases, with 10 bases between. Looked up from germline, CDR1 is MNHEY and CDR2 is SVGAGI. The CDR3 has 12 amino acids. This CDR3 is CASGQVPYEQYF. The CDR3 DNA is TGTGCCAGCGGTCAGGTTCCCTACGAGCAGTACTTC.

The chain joins TRBV5-1 to TRBJ2-3, with TRBD1 identical over 8 bases. J was trimmed by 4 bases and V by 4 bases; bases with no gene match: 8. The CDR3 length is 15 residues. Germline V gene lookup returns CDR1 SGHRS and CDR2 YFSETQ. Here the CDR3 reads CASSTDRGYADTQYF. The CDR3 bases are TGCGCCAGCAGCACCGACAGGGGTTATGCAGATACGCAGTATTTT. Looking up the rest from reference TRBV5-1 and TRBJ2-3 gives the full variable domain: KAGVTQTPRYLIKTRGQQVTLSCSPISGHRSVSWYQQTPGQGLQFLFEYFSETQRNKGNFPGRFSGRQFSNSRSEMNVSTLELGDSALYLCASSTDRGYADTQYFGPGTRLTVL.

This chain uses TRBV2 with TRBJ1-1; no clear D. V dropped 2 bases and J dropped 6 bases, with 13 bases sitting between them. Germline lookup yields CDR1 SNHLY and CDR2 FYNNEI. This CDR3 spans 14 amino acids. The CDR3 region has the DNA TGTGCCAGCAGTGAAAGCCGCTGGGGAGCTGAAGCTTTCTTT. The encoded protein is CASSESRWGAEAFF.

This chain joins TRBV5-1 and TRBJ1-1, with 7 positions matching TRBD1. V lost 4 bases and J lost 0; bases outside the gene matches: 6. Germline loops: CDR1 SGHRS, CDR2 YFSETQ. The CDR3 covers 15 residues. For the CDR3, the DNA is TGCGCCAGCAGCGGACGACAGGGTTTGAACACTGAAGCTTTCTTT. Translating gives CASSGRQGLNTEAFF.

This chain connects TRBV29-1 to TRBJ1-1; D may be TRBD1 (6 bases). Germline loops: CDR1 SQVTM, CDR2 ANQGSEA. CDR3 length: 12 amino acids. The V end was cut by 7 bases, the J end by 2 bases, with 11 bases between. CDR3: CSARTVNTEAFF. In DNA form, the CDR3 reads TGCAGCGCTCGGACAGTTAACACTGAAGCTTTCTTT.

This clone was detected once. This chain joins TRBV30 and TRBJ1-1; D uncertain. Germline CDR1 reads GTSNPN; CDR2 reads SVGIG (reference sequence). V lost 0 bases and J 4 bases, leaving 12 bases between the germline ends. The CDR3 has 14 residues. CDR3 sequence reads: CAWSVPHGGTEAFF. Here the CDR3 DNA reads TGTGCCTGGAGTGTACCGCACGGTGGCACTGAAGCTTTCTTT. The full variable domain, completed using reference TRBV30 and TRBJ1-1, is SQTIHQWPATLVQPVGSPLSLECTVEGTSNPNLYWYRQAAGRGLQLLFYSVGIGQISSEVPQNLSASRPQDRQFILSSKKLLLSDSGFYLCAWSVPHGGTEAFFGQGTRLTVV.

The sample holds a few counts of this clone. V is TRBV7-8 and J is TRBJ2-7, with a weak D call TRBD2 (5 bases). The CDR3 loop spans 15 amino acids. Germline V gene data show CDR1 as SGHVS and CDR2 as FQNEAQ. V was shortened by 1 base and J by 6 bases, with 16 bases between the two germline ends. The CDR3 nucleotides read TGTGCCAGCAGCTTAGGGTGGGAGTCCCGGATCGAGCAGTACTTC. Translated, it gives CASSLGWESRIEQYF. Filled out from reference TRBV7-8 and TRBJ2-7, the complete variable domain reads GAGVSQSPRYKVAKRGQDVALRCDPISGHVSLFWYQQALGQGPEFLTYFQNEAQLDKSGLPSDRFFAERPEGSVSTLKIQRTQQEDSAVYLCASSLGWESRIEQYFGPGTRLTVT.

The chain is built from TRBV5-1 and TRBJ2-5; TRBD1 agrees at 8 bases. Trimming removed 4 bases from V and 4 bases from J; junction bases left unmatched: 12. The germline CDR1 and CDR2 sequences are SGHRS and YFSETQ. The CDR3 extends over 16 amino acids. The CDR3: CASSPYGQGLGETQYF. CDR3 nucleotide sequence: TGCGCCAGCAGCCCCTACGGACAGGGTCTGGGAGAGACCCAGTACTTC.

V usage is TRBV7-9 and J usage is TRBJ2-3, with 10 nucleotides matching TRBD2. The J segment lost 3 bases and the V segment lost 8 bases, leaving 14 bases of the junction unmatched. This CDR3 spans 17 amino acids. CDR1 is SEHNR and CDR2 is FQNEAQ in the germline V gene (reference sequence). CDR3 nucleotide sequence: TGTGCCAGCCTTGGGCCAGCGGGGGGGCAGGGGACAGATACGCAGTATTTT. Residues: CASLGPAGGQGTDTQYF. Full variable domain (missing parts from reference TRBV7-9 and TRBJ2-3): DTGVSQNPRHKITKRGQNVTFRCDPISEHNRLYWYRQTLGQGPEFLTYFQNEAQLEKSRLLSDRFSAERPKGSFSTLEIQRTEQGDSAMYLCASLGPAGGQGTDTQYFGPGTRLTVL.

This rearrangement joins TRBV7-2 to TRBJ1-1; D ambiguous. This CDR3 is 11 amino acids long. The germline CDR1 and CDR2 sequences are SGHTA and FQGNSA. V dropped 1 base and J dropped 8 bases, with 5 bases sitting between them. The CDR3, as DNA: TGTGCCAGCAGCTTAGTAATCGAAGCTTTCTTT. It yields the protein CASSLVIEAFF. The full variable domain, its missing parts supplied by reference TRBV7-2 and TRBJ1-1, is GAGVSQSPSNKVTEKGKDVELRCDPISGHTALYWYRQSLGQGLEFLIYFQGNSAPDKSGLPSDRFSAERTGGSVSTLTIQRTQQEDSAVYLCASSLVIEAFFGQGTRLTVV.

The V call is TRBV2, the J call TRBJ1-2; perhaps TRBD1 as D (5 bases). Germline lookup yields CDR1 SNHLY and CDR2 FYNNEI. V lost 4 bases and J lost 3, with 9 bases in between. The length of the CDR3 is 13 residues. DNA for the CDR3: TGTGCCAGCAGTGTGCAGGGCCACTATGGCTACACCTTC. This encodes CASSVQGHYGYTF.